This paragraph reports one TCR beta chain. The antigen is not known. CDR3 length: 17 residues. V was cut by 1 base and J by 4 bases, with 16 bases left in between. Germline V CDR1 and CDR2: LNHNV, YYDKDF (reference sequence). This sample was taken from a study of identical twins. Carrying unique molecular identifiers, the cDNA also gained a universal primer site through template switching. TCRdb recomputed calls from the 5' RACE reads with MiXCR, one row per CDR3 protein. Among just over 450,000 distinct CDR3 sequences listed, 14% were seen once. Findings and limits, study-wide: Memory repertoires lacked the insertion deficit that abundant cord blood beta clonotypes showed. Analyses of zero insertions could, in part, be confounded by invariant MAIT and iNKT cells. There was more out-of-frame TCR alpha sharing in monozygotic twins than models estimated.

Another study also made use of these data, one on yellow fever vaccine responses in identical twins.

V is TRBV15 and J is TRBJ2-2; D is possibly TRBD1 or TRBD2 (6 bases each). The material sequenced was CD4+ T cells sorted from blood. The sequence came from a woman between 18 and 29 years old in good health. The CDR3 sequence is CATSRVRGGSSTGELFF. The DNA for the CDR3 is TGTGCCACCAGCAGAGTAAGAGGGGGGTCATCCACCGGGGAGCTGTTTTTT.